These 26 T cell receptor beta chains share one sample of origin, sequenced in a study of T cells in Graves' hyperthyroidism and ophthalmopathy (dated by TCRdb to about 2019). The library was generated by multiplex PCR. Sequencing instrument: Illumina HiSeq 2000. Amplification of TCR beta CDR3 regions was carried out from RNA transcripts. The first round of RT-PCR for the TCR CDR3 was performed with the HTBI primer set and the Qiagen OneStep RT-PCR kit. Using fastp at Q25 and MiXCR, TCRdb reprocessed the public reads and kept productive beta chains. Each entry merges the rows of one CDR3 protein and shows their most common DNA and genes. The sample table lists hundreds of thousands of distinct CDR3 sequences, about 15% of them with a count of one. The leading ten clones occupy 20% to 25% of the sample. Material: blood. Every receptor here comes from a woman in her 30s with Graves' hyperthyroidism.

This clonotype was found many times. This chain links TRBV20-1 with TRBJ2-3; D remains unclear. The germline V gene encodes CDR1 DFQATT and CDR2 SNEGSKA (reference sequence). V was clipped by 3 bases and J by 2 bases, with 21 bases between them. The CDR3 has 17 residues. The CDR3 nucleotides read TGCAGTGCTAGGAGCAGGTTCTTCCACCTCCACACAGATACGCAGTATTTT. This sequence encodes CSARSRFFHLHTDTQYF.

The genes are TRBV20-1 and TRBJ2-2; 9 bases are shared with TRBD2. Per germline, CDR1 DFQATT and CDR2 SNEGSKA (reference sequence). The V gene end was trimmed by 0 bases and the J gene end by 3 bases; junction bases not matched to a gene: 5. The CDR3 loop spans 16 amino acids. The CDR3 protein is CSARDRPSGDTGELFF. Written as DNA, the CDR3 is TGCAGTGCTAGAGATAGGCCTAGCGGGGACACCGGGGAGCTGTTTTTT.

The table lists this clonotype with a few counts. V is TRBV7-6 and J is TRBJ2-7; 7 bases line up with TRBD1. Unmatched junction bases numbered 11, after V lost 3 bases and J lost 3 bases. The CDR3 runs 16 residues. From germline, CDR1 is SGHVS and CDR2 FNYEAQ. The CDR3, as DNA: TGTGCCAGCAGCTTGCATCCCGGGACAGAGCTCTACGAGCAGTACTTC. Translating gives CASSLHPGTELYEQYF.

In its sample, this clonotype was seen many times. V usage is TRBV19 and J usage is TRBJ2-1, with D tentatively TRBD1 (7 bases). The ends were cut back, 7 bases at V and 6 bases at J, with 22 bases in the middle. The CDR3 is 16 amino acids. Germline V gives CDR1 LNHDA, CDR2 SQIVND (reference sequence). Here the CDR3 reads CASTNLGAGGSNEQFF. CDR3 bases: TGTGCCAGTACGAATCTGGGGGCAGGGGGGAGCAATGAGCAGTTCTTC.

This clonotype was observed a handful of times. The chain couples TRBV7-3 to TRBJ2-7, with 7 nucleotides matching TRBD2. The CDR3 is 13 residues long. V dropped 2 bases and J dropped 3; count of bases not matched to a gene: 1. Germline V gene data show CDR1 as SGHTA and CDR2 as FQGTGA. The CDR3 coding sequence is TGTGCCAGCAGCTTAGAGCGGGACTACGAGCAGTACTTC. It encodes CASSLERDYEQYF.

The V call is TRBV19, the J call TRBJ1-5; TRBD1 aligns across 12 bases. The CDR3 loop spans 19 amino acids. Germline lookup yields CDR1 LNHDA and CDR2 SQIVND (reference sequence). The V gene end was trimmed by 2 bases and the J gene end by 1 base; junction bases not matched to a gene: 9. This CDR3 reads CASSITGDRGRWSNQPQHF. The CDR3 DNA sequence: TGTGCCAGTAGTATAACGGGGGACAGGGGGCGTTGGAGCAATCAGCCCCAGCATTTT.

This clonotype occurred many times. The rearrangement uses TRBV24-1 and TRBJ2-3, with D perhaps given as TRBD1 or TRBD2 (5 bases each). Germline CDR1 KGHDR, CDR2 SFDVKD. V dropped 3 bases and J dropped 5 bases, with 17 bases sitting between them. CDR3 length: 16 amino acids. The CDR3 nucleotides read TGTGCCACCAGTGATGTTGGGCAGGGCGGAGGAGATACGCAGTATTTT. As protein: CATSDVGQGGGDTQYF.

The chain joins TRBV24-1 to TRBJ2-2, with D possibly TRBD2 on 5 matching bases. Germline-derived CDR1 and CDR2 are KGHDR and SFDVKD. V gave up 1 base and J gave up 8 bases, with 16 bases separating them. The CDR3 runs to 16 residues. The CDR3 DNA sequence: TGTGCCACCAGTGATTTAGGAGGTTTGATGAAGGGGGAGCTGTTTTTT. It encodes CATSDLGGLMKGELFF.

The chain couples TRBV28 to TRBJ2-6; unclear D gene. Germline CDR1 and CDR2: MDHEN and SYDVKM. Trimming stripped 2 bases from V and 1 base from J, with 6 bases between. The CDR3 runs to 15 residues. The CDR3 here is CASSLGESGANVLTF. In DNA form, the CDR3 reads TGTGCCAGCAGTTTAGGGGAATCTGGGGCCAACGTCCTGACTTTC. Together with reference TRBV28 and TRBJ2-6, the CDR3 gives the full variable domain: DVKVTQSSRYLVKRTGEKVFLECVQDMDHENMFWYRQDPGLGLRLIYFSYDVKMKEKGDIPEGYSVSREKKERFSLILESASTNQTSMYLCASSLGESGANVLTFGAGSRLTVL.

This chain links TRBV5-1 with TRBJ2-5; TRBD1 is a possible D gene (6 bases). The CDR3 totals 13 residues. Trimming stripped 2 bases from V and 5 bases from J, with 10 bases between. In germline, CDR1 is SGHRS, CDR2 YFSETQ. In DNA form, the CDR3 reads TGCGCCAGCAGCTTTGGTCAGGGGGAGACCCAGTACTTC. Protein sequence: CASSFGQGETQYF.

This clonotype was found a few times. This chain links TRBV7-8 with TRBJ2-7; 9 nucleotides line up with TRBD1. This CDR3 has 14 amino acids. Germline CDR1 and CDR2: SGHVS and FQNEAQ. Unmatched junction bases numbered 7, after V lost 5 bases and J lost 5 bases. The CDR3 bases are TGTGCCAGCAGCCTACAACAGGGGGCGAACGAGCAGTACTTC. Encoded protein: CASSLQQGANEQYF.

V usage is TRBV3-2 and J usage is TRBJ2-4; the table's TRBD2 call for D was not verified on the DNA. TRBV3-2 is designated a pseudogene. The length of the CDR3 is 20 residues. Here the CDR3 DNA reads TGTGCCAGCAGCCAAGCCGGCGGGTCGGGGGAGGTTTTCACCAAAAACATTCAGTACTTC. This sequence encodes CASSQAGGSGEVFTKNIQYF.

This clonotype was observed at least ten times. CDR3 in DNA: TGCAGTGCTAGTAAGGAGACAGGGATTAGCAATCAGCCCCAGCATTTT. Translated, it gives CSASKETGISNQPQHF. The J gene is TRBJ1-5, the V gene TRBV20-1; 7 nucleotides align to TRBD1. Germline V gene data show CDR1 as DFQATT and CDR2 as SNEGSKA (reference sequence). V dropped 3 bases and J dropped 0; count of bases not matched to a gene: 8. This CDR3 is built from 16 residues.

The V call is TRBV27, the J call TRBJ2-3; TRBD2 matches 7 bases. The CDR3 sequence is 18 residues long. With 2 bases clipped from V and 6 bases from J, the junction kept 17 bases outside the gene matches. Germline loops: CDR1 MNHEY, CDR2 SMNVEV (reference sequence). The CDR3 coding sequence is TGTGCCAGCAGTTTACGTTGGGGCCAGGCGGGAGCGGGGGATACGCAGTATTTT. Protein sequence: CASSLRWGQAGAGDTQYF.

This clonotype was counted ten times or more. V usage is TRBV11-2 and J usage is TRBJ2-7; TRBD2 agrees at 7 bases. This CDR3 has 14 residues. After removal of 1 base from V and 4 bases from J, the junction contained 4 bases not matched to a gene. Germline CDR1 SGHAT, CDR2 FQNNGV. CDR3 nucleotides: TGTGCCAGCAGCTTAGTTGGGGGGGAGTACGAGCAGTACTTC. It codes for CASSLVGGEYEQYF.

This clonotype was seen more than once but under ten times. The rearrangement uses TRBV7-9 and TRBJ2-2, with D uncertain. The CDR3 is 13 amino acids. Germline values: CDR1 SEHNR, CDR2 FQNEAQ (reference sequence). V gave up 8 bases and J gave up 1 base, with 8 bases separating them. CDR3 loop: CASVPENTGELFF. The CDR3 nucleotides are TGTGCCAGCGTACCGGAGAACACCGGGGAGCTGTTTTTT.

This CDR3 reads CASSQDPPSGTSRYNEQFF. DNA for the CDR3: TGCGCCAGCAGCCAAGACCCCCCTAGCGGGACGTCCCGTTACAATGAGCAGTTCTTC. This rearrangement joins TRBV4-1 to TRBJ2-1; 9 positions agree with TRBD2. Germline V gene lookup returns CDR1 MGHRA and CDR2 YSYEKL. The length of the CDR3 is 19 residues. The V gene end was trimmed by 0 bases and the J gene end by 4 bases; junction bases not matched to a gene: 13.

About this clonotype itself: This may come from a read error, since a much larger clone is one base off. The chain joins TRBV6-9 to TRBJ2-3; 8 nucleotides agree with TRBD2. The CDR3 spans 16 residues. In germline, CDR1 is MNHGY, CDR2 SVAAGI. J was trimmed by 3 bases and V by 3 bases; bases with no gene match: 8. This chain's CDR3 is CASSYEPSGLTDTQYF. CDR3 sequence (DNA): TGTGCCAGCAGTTACGAGCCTAGCGGGTTGACAGATACGCAGTATTTT.

The sample holds many counts of this clonotype. The chain joins TRBV5-5 to TRBJ1-1, with 7 positions matching TRBD1. Germline lookup yields CDR1 SGHKS and CDR2 YYEKEE (reference sequence). The CDR3 has 13 residues. V lost 4 bases to trimming and J lost 6 bases; unmatched junction nucleotides: 6. DNA of the CDR3: TGTGCCAGCAGCACCAGGGGGGGAGCTGAAGCTTTCTTT. The encoded protein is CASSTRGGAEAFF. Complete variable domain (other parts from reference TRBV5-5 and TRBJ1-1): DAGVTQSPTHLIKTRGQQVTLRCSPISGHKSVSWYQQVLGQGPQFIFQYYEKEERGRGNFPDRFSARQFPNYSSELNVNALLLGDSALYLCASSTRGGAEAFFGQGTRLTVV.

This clonotype was recorded a few times. This chain joins TRBV15 and TRBJ1-5; 7 bases line up with TRBD1. CDR3 size: 18 residues. Trimming at V came to 4 bases and at J to 0 bases, leaving 12 bases not matched to a gene. Germline-derived CDR1 and CDR2 are LNHNV and YYDKDF (reference sequence). The DNA for the CDR3 is TGTGCCACCAGCAAGATTCGGGACAGATATTATAGCAATCAGCCCCAGCATTTT. This codes for CATSKIRDRYYSNQPQHF.

This clonotype occurred many times. V gene TRBV28 combines with J gene TRBJ2-1, with 7 bases matching TRBD2. CDR1 is MDHEN, CDR2 SYDVKM, per germline. The length of the CDR3 is 18 residues. V dropped 3 bases and J dropped 6; count of bases not matched to a gene: 17. CDR3 in amino acids: CASSLTVLRGGISNEQFF. The CDR3 nucleotides read TGTGCCAGCAGTTTGACAGTGTTGCGGGGAGGGATAAGCAATGAGCAGTTCTTC.

This clonotype was recorded many times. This chain connects TRBV2 to TRBJ2-5, with 8 bases fitting TRBD2. Germline CDR1 SNHLY, CDR2 FYNNEI. The trim removed 1 base at V and 9 bases at J, leaving 13 bases unmatched. There are 16 residues in the CDR3. CDR3 DNA: TGTGCCAGCAGTGAAGGGCGGGGGGCATCCTTTATGGCCCAGTACTTC. It is translated as CASSEGRGASFMAQYF. The entire variable domain, with the rest obtained from reference TRBV2 and TRBJ2-5, is as follows: EPEVTQTPSHQVTQMGQEVILRCVPISNHLYFYWYRQILGQKVEFLVSFYNNEISEKSEIFDDQFSVERPDGSNFTLKIRSTKLEDSAMYFCASSEGRGASFMAQYFGPGTRLLVL.

This clonotype was seen ten or more times. This chain joins TRBV28 and TRBJ2-7; D remains ambiguous. V lost 0 bases and J 2 bases, leaving 8 bases between the germline ends. This CDR3 is 14 amino acids long. Germline CDR1 reads MDHEN; CDR2 reads SYDVKM. The CDR3: CASSLWGGPYEQYF. CDR3 nucleotides: TGTGCCAGCAGTTTATGGGGCGGTCCCTACGAGCAGTACTTC.

This clonotype was seen repeatedly, ten times or more. The V call is TRBV6-2 or TRBV6-3, the J call TRBJ2-7; 9 positions agree with TRBD2. The ends lost 2 bases at V and 4 bases at J; junction bases unmatched: 0. The CDR3 has 13 amino acids. Germline V gives CDR1 MNHEY, CDR2 SVGEGT. CDR3 region: CASSYAGGYEQYF. CDR3 DNA sequence: TGTGCCAGCAGTTACGCGGGAGGGTACGAGCAGTACTTC.

The table lists this clonotype with many counts. V is TRBV12-3 or TRBV12-4 and J is TRBJ2-7; 7 bases align to TRBD1. The junction had 7 bases not matched to a gene; V was cut back by 3 bases and J by 5 bases. This CDR3 is built from 14 residues. The CDR3 loop reads CASSLGRQGDEQYF. The CDR3 DNA reads TGTGCCAGCAGTTTGGGGCGCCAGGGGGACGAGCAGTACTTC.

This clonotype was seen a few times. The chain is built from TRBV7-2 and TRBJ2-7; 10 nucleotides match TRBD2. The germline V gene encodes CDR1 SGHTA and CDR2 FQGNSA. The CDR3 contains 16 residues. The J segment lost 3 bases and the V segment lost 1 base, leaving 6 bases of the junction unmatched. The CDR3 loop reads CASSLVSGRAHYEQYF. The CDR3 nucleotides are TGTGCCAGCAGCTTAGTGAGCGGGAGGGCCCACTACGAGCAGTACTTC.